These 15 T cell receptor beta chains originate from one sample sequenced in a study of graft-versus-host responses after intestinal transplantation. TCRdb keeps only in-frame clones here, not all; method: immunoSEQ multiplex PCR. The data show some 41,000 clones, roughly 89% seen once. Sequences were derived from PBMCs, sampled 267 days after transplant. All receptors come from a human patient who received an intestinal transplant, so some T cells may come from the graft donor.

The chain links TRBV4-1 to TRBJ2-1, with no clear D. The CDR3 spans 16 residues. The germline CDR1 and CDR2 sequences are MGHRA and YSYEKL. V was trimmed by 4 bases and J by 7 bases, leaving 20 bases between them. The CDR3 reads CASSLLVAPARNEQFF. CDR3 nucleotides: TGCGCCAGCAGCCTCTTGGTGGCACCAGCTCGAAATGAGCAGTTCTTC.

The genes are TRBV5-1 and TRBJ2-5; weak D call: TRBD2 (5 bases). The CDR3 covers 14 residues. The V gene's germline CDR1 is SGHRS and CDR2 YFSETQ. The V gene lost 3 bases and the J gene lost 1 base, with 10 bases spanning the gap. As DNA, the CDR3 is TGCGCCAGCAGCTCACTAGTTTCCCAAGAGACCCAGTACTTC. Translation gives CASSSLVSQETQYF. The full variable domain, its missing parts supplied by reference TRBV5-1 and TRBJ2-5, is KAGVTQTPRYLIKTRGQQVTLSCSPISGHRSVSWYQQTPGQGLQFLFEYFSETQRNKGNFPGRFSGRQFSNSRSEMNVSTLELGDSALYLCASSSLVSQETQYFGPGTRLLVL.

This sequence joins TRBV4-2 and TRBJ1-4; D not resolved. V gave up 4 bases and J gave up 0 bases, with 6 bases separating them. Germline assignment: CDR1 LGHNA and CDR2 YNFKEQ. This CDR3 has 14 residues. For the CDR3, the DNA is TGTGCCAGCAGCCCTTCGGCAACTAATGAAAAACTGTTTTTT. Its translation is CASSPSATNEKLFF.

The chain carries TRBV5-1 and TRBJ1-1; D is perhaps TRBD1 (5 bases). Germline loops: CDR1 SGHRS, CDR2 YFSETQ. This CDR3 spans 14 amino acids. V gave up 0 bases and J gave up 5 bases, with 11 bases separating them. CDR3 amino acids: CASSLVSGSTEAFF. CDR3 bases: TGCGCCAGCAGCTTGGTGTCAGGGTCGACTGAAGCTTTCTTT.

The chain couples TRBV7-3 to TRBJ2-2; possibly TRBD1 for D (6 bases). The CDR3 extends over 13 amino acids. The V and J ends lost 4 bases and 7 bases respectively, with 10 bases between them. Germline V gives CDR1 SGHTA, CDR2 FQGTGA. CDR3 sequence (DNA): TGTGCCAGCAGCTCCCTGGACAGCGGGGAGCTGTTTTTT. As protein: CASSSLDSGELFF. The complete variable domain, with remaining parts taken from reference TRBV7-3 and TRBJ2-2, reads GAGVSQTPSNKVTEKGKYVELRCDPISGHTALYWYRQSLGQGPEFLIYFQGTGAADDSGLPNDRFFAVRPEGSVSTLKIQRTERGDSAVYLCASSSLDSGELFFGEGSRLTVL.

This chain joins TRBV6-1 and TRBJ1-5, with D uncertain. Per germline, CDR1 MNHNS and CDR2 SASEGT. The CDR3 contains 17 residues. V lost 1 base and J lost 8, with 21 bases in between. The CDR3 spells CASSEGGLVRPIKPQHF. The DNA for the CDR3 is TGTGCCAGCAGTGAAGGGGGATTGGTTAGACCTATCAAGCCCCAGCATTTT.

The chain combines TRBV6-9 with TRBJ1-5; no clear D. CDR1 and CDR2 (germline): MNHGY, SVAAGI. The CDR3 length is 13 residues. V lost 3 bases and J lost 3, with 6 bases in between. As DNA, the CDR3 is TGTGCCAGCAGTTACAGGCCCAATCAGCCCCAGCATTTT. Translation gives CASSYRPNQPQHF.

The rearrangement uses TRBV19 and TRBJ2-1; the match to TRBD2 covers 13 bases. J gave up 10 bases and V 1 base, and 4 bases lay outside the gene matches. This CDR3 comprises 15 residues. Germline-derived CDR1 and CDR2 are LNHDA and SQIVND (reference sequence). The CDR3 is CASSIGTSGGDEQFF. The CDR3 nucleotides are TGTGCCAGTAGTATAGGGACTAGCGGGGGAGACGAGCAGTTCTTC.

The rearrangement uses TRBV15 and TRBJ2-7; D may be TRBD2 (7 bases). Germline CDR1 reads LNHNV; CDR2 reads YYDKDF (reference sequence). The CDR3 is 15 residues long. V dropped 0 bases and J dropped 5 bases, with 14 bases sitting between them. The DNA for the CDR3 is TGTGCCACCAGCAGAGAAGGTTCGGGGGGCCACGAGCAGTACTTC. Protein: CATSREGSGGHEQYF.

This sequence joins TRBV10-3 and TRBJ1-1, with D tentatively TRBD1 (5 bases). CDR1 and CDR2 from the germline V gene are ENHRY and SYGVKD. The CDR3 has 14 residues. The germline V and J ends were trimmed by 5 bases and 5 bases, with 15 bases remaining between them. Here the CDR3 reads CAISSGLGETEAFF. The CDR3 DNA reads as TGTGCCATCAGTTCGGGACTGGGAGAAACTGAAGCTTTCTTT.

The rearrangement uses TRBV13 and TRBJ2-7, with 9 bases aligning to TRBD2. The CDR3 is 15 amino acids. Trimming cost V 3 bases and J 7 bases; bases outside gene matches: 10. Germline-derived CDR1 and CDR2 are PRHDT and FYEKMQ (reference sequence). CDR3 loop: CASSFTGLAGEEQYF. For the CDR3, the DNA is TGTGCCAGCAGCTTTACGGGACTAGCCGGTGAAGAGCAGTACTTC.

V usage is TRBV6-6 and J usage is TRBJ1-6; D possibly corresponds to TRBD1 (5 bases). The germline V and J ends were trimmed by 6 bases and 11 bases, with 20 bases remaining between them. This CDR3 is 15 amino acids long. Germline V lookup: CDR1 MNHNY, CDR2 SVGAGI (reference sequence). The CDR3 loop reads CASRSDSPLKAPLHF. DNA of the CDR3: TGTGCCAGCAGGTCCGACAGTCCCCTAAAGGCACCCCTCCACTTT.

This chain uses TRBV6-6 with TRBJ1-2; 12 bases match TRBD1. The CDR3 consists of 15 residues. The trim removed 5 bases at V and 5 bases at J, leaving 6 bases unmatched. From germline, CDR1 is MNHNY and CDR2 SVGAGI (reference sequence). CDR3 bases: TGTGCCAGCAGTCCACGGGACAGGGGGCCGTATGGCTACACCTTC. As protein: CASSPRDRGPYGYTF.

This clone was counted once. The chain combines TRBV19 with TRBJ1-6; D gene uncertain. The CDR3 covers 18 residues. From germline, CDR1 is LNHDA and CDR2 SQIVND (reference sequence). With 0 bases removed from V and 0 bases from J, the gap between germline ends came to 12 bases. The CDR3 reads CASSIDLLLSSYNSPLHF. DNA for the CDR3: TGTGCCAGTAGTATAGATCTACTCCTGAGCTCCTATAATTCACCCCTCCACTTT.

The rearrangement joins TRBV15 to TRBJ1-1; TRBD1 is a possible D gene (6 bases). The CDR3 is 19 residues long. The germline V gene encodes CDR1 LNHNV and CDR2 YYDKDF (reference sequence). Trimming removed 0 bases from V and 1 base from J, with 21 bases in between. The CDR3 DNA sequence: TGTGCCACCAGCAGAGATCGGGGTGTGGGGGCGAAATCGAACACTGAAGCTTTCTTT. Its translation is CATSRDRGVGAKSNTEAFF.